Below are 3 T cell receptor beta chains sequenced from a single sample in a study of HIV-infected patients and healthy controls. The repertoire came from unfractionated whole blood and reflected all unsorted peripheral T cells. cDNA was made from approximately 500 ng RNA using alpha and beta constant primers. Alpha and beta chain libraries were made separately by chain-specific third strand synthesis with multiplexing indices. TCRdb re-analysed the 5' RACE reads in MiXCR, keeping a single row per CDR3 protein. Of roughly 22,000 distinct CDR3 sequences in the sample, under 9% were seen once. The sequenced sample consisted of blood. The receptor set was obtained from an adult in good health.

This clonotype has a count of ten or more. The chain recombines TRBV20-1 with TRBJ2-5; the D gene is possibly TRBD2 (6 bases). Germline V lookup: CDR1 DFQATT, CDR2 SNEGSKA (reference sequence). Trimming stripped 6 bases from V and 1 base from J, with 9 bases between. This CDR3 contains 12 residues. CDR3 DNA: TGCAGTGCGGCGGGACGCCAAGAGACCCAGTACTTC. As protein: CSAAGRQETQYF.

The chain is built from TRBV27 and TRBJ2-1; no clear D gene. The germline V gene has CDR1 MNHEY and CDR2 SMNVEV (reference sequence). The V end was cut by 8 bases, the J end by 4 bases, with 0 bases between. The CDR3 has 9 residues. CDR3 coding DNA: TGTGCCAGCTACAATGAGCAGTTCTTC. This codes for CASYNEQFF.

This clonotype was counted ten times or more. The chain uses TRBV12-3 or TRBV12-4 and TRBJ1-1, with D tentatively TRBD1 (5 bases). V was trimmed by 3 bases and J by 3 bases, leaving 11 bases between them. CDR3 length: 14 amino acids. The CDR3 spells CASSLQGPHTEAFF. DNA for the CDR3: TGTGCCAGCAGTTTGCAGGGCCCCCACACTGAAGCTTTCTTT.